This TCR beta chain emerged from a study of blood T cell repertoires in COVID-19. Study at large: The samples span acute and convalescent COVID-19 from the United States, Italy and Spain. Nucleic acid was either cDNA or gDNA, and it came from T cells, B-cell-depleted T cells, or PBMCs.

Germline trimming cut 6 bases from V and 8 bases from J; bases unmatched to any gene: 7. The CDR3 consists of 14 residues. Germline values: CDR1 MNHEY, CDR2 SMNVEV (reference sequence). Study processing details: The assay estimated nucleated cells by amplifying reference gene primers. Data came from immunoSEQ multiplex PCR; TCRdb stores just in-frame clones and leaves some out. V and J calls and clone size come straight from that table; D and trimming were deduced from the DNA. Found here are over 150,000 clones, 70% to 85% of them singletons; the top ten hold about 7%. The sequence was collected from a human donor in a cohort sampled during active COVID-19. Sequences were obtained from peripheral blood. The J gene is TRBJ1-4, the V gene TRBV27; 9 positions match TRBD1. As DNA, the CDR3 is TGTGCCAGCAGCTTGGACAGGGGAAGCGAAAAACTGTTTTTT. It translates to CASSLDRGSEKLFF.